The 29 T cell receptor beta chains reported below all come from one sample, sequenced in a study of blood T cell repertoires in COVID-19. The protocol was immunoSEQ multiplex PCR, while the TCRdb copy is restricted to in-frame clones and leaves out a portion. The data contain roughly 150,000 clones, more than 70% of them singletons. The specimen sequenced was peripheral blood. The receptors come from a man aged 60-69 years with acute or convalescent COVID-19.

This chain connects TRBV29-1 to TRBJ2-1; tentatively, D is TRBD2 (6 bases). From germline, CDR1 is SQVTM and CDR2 ANQGSEA. The germline V and J ends were trimmed by 7 bases and 3 bases, with 19 bases remaining between them. This CDR3 has 15 amino acids. CDR3 loop: CSGRDGRAYYNEQFF. In nucleotides, the CDR3 is TGCAGCGGGAGGGACGGGCGGGCCTACTACAATGAGCAGTTCTTC.

This clone was seen a handful of times. This rearrangement joins TRBV10-1 to TRBJ2-7; 10 bases map to TRBD2. V dropped 2 bases and J dropped 3; count of bases not matched to a gene: 4. The CDR3 runs 15 residues. The germline CDR1 and CDR2 sequences are WNHNN and SYGVQD (reference sequence). In nucleotides, the CDR3 is TGCGCCAGCAGTGAGGGACTAGCGGTAAGCTACGAGCAGTACTTC. Translated: CASSEGLAVSYEQYF.

The chain joins TRBV7-2 to TRBJ1-2, with 7 nucleotides matching TRBD1. The germline CDR1 and CDR2 sequences are SGHTA and FQGNSA. The junction had 6 bases not matched to a gene; V was cut back by 6 bases and J by 2 bases. This CDR3 has 14 amino acids. The CDR3 loop is CASREDRVNYGYTF. The CDR3, as DNA: TGTGCCAGCAGGGAAGACAGGGTGAACTATGGCTACACCTTC. Based on the CDR3 plus reference TRBV7-2 and TRBJ1-2, the full variable domain is GAGVSQSPSNKVTEKGKDVELRCDPISGHTALYWYRQSLGQGLEFLIYFQGNSAPDKSGLPSDRFSAERTGGSVSTLTIQRTQQEDSAVYLCASREDRVNYGYTFGSGTRLTVV.

The rearrangement uses TRBV9 and TRBJ1-5; 9 bases align to TRBD1. The CDR3 consists of 15 residues. V lost 0 bases to trimming and J lost 4 bases; unmatched junction nucleotides: 2. The germline V gene encodes CDR1 SGDLS and CDR2 YYNGEE. The CDR3 bases are TGTGCCAGCAGCGTAGGAGGGACAGGGAATCAGCCCCAGCATTTT. It codes for CASSVGGTGNQPQHF.

The rearrangement uses TRBV13 and TRBJ2-7; 9 nucleotides match TRBD1. The CDR3 contains 15 residues. V shed 5 bases, J shed 3 bases, and the junction held 8 bases outside the gene matches. Germline V gene data show CDR1 as PRHDT and CDR2 as FYEKMQ (reference sequence). In DNA form, the CDR3 reads TGTGCCAGCAGCCCTAAGGGACAGGGCTTCTACGAGCAGTACTTC. This sequence encodes CASSPKGQGFYEQYF.

The J gene is TRBJ1-6, the V gene TRBV6-6; 7 nucleotides line up with TRBD1. V lost 2 bases, J lost 5 bases, and 6 bases stayed unmatched. CDR1 and CDR2 (germline): MNHNY, SVGAGI (reference sequence). The CDR3 spans 16 residues. In DNA, the CDR3 is TGTGCCAGCAGTTACGTCCAGGGGGAAAATAATTCACCCCTCCACTTT. Translated: CASSYVQGENNSPLHF.

This chain joins TRBV19 and TRBJ2-1, with TRBD1 matching over 11 bases. This CDR3 contains 16 residues. J gave up 2 bases and V 3 bases, and 3 bases lay outside the gene matches. Germline V gene sequence: CDR1 LNHDA, CDR2 SQIVND (reference sequence). In DNA form, the CDR3 reads TGTGCCAGTAGTATTCTGGGACAGGGGGCCTACAATGAGCAGTTCTTC. This encodes CASSILGQGAYNEQFF.

The rearrangement uses TRBV27 and TRBJ2-1; no definite D call. The V gene lost 5 bases and the J gene lost 6 bases, with 23 bases spanning the gap. The CDR3 has 17 residues. Germline CDR1 reads MNHEY; CDR2 reads SMNVEV (reference sequence). The CDR3, as DNA: TGTGCCAGCAGTCCCTCGGCCCGGGTCATTTTACCCAATGAGCAGTTCTTC. Translated, it gives CASSPSARVILPNEQFF.

The gene calls are TRBV5-1 and TRBJ2-3; 7 bases agree with TRBD1. CDR1 is SGHRS, CDR2 YFSETQ, per germline. The CDR3 is 14 residues long. The V segment lost 3 bases and the J segment 1 base; nucleotides outside the gene matches: 2. The CDR3 sequence: CASSWGTGTDTQYF. DNA of the CDR3: TGCGCCAGCAGCTGGGGGACAGGCACAGATACGCAGTATTTT.

The chain carries TRBV18 and TRBJ2-1; perhaps TRBD2 as D (5 bases). Trimming pared 2 bases from V and 3 bases from J, leaving 11 bases between. In germline, CDR1 is KGHSH, CDR2 LQKENI. The CDR3 has 15 residues. Written as DNA, the CDR3 is TGTGCCAGCTCACCAGGAGGATTGGGCTACAATGAGCAGTTCTTC. Translating it yields CASSPGGLGYNEQFF.

V usage is TRBV5-1 and J usage is TRBJ2-5; 7 bases line up with TRBD2. Germline CDR1 is SGHRS and CDR2 is YFSETQ. The junction had 1 base not matched to a gene; V was cut back by 5 bases and J by 3 bases. The CDR3 is 12 amino acids. DNA for the CDR3: TGCGCCAGCAGGGCGGGGGAAGAGACCCAGTACTTC. Its protein product is CASRAGEETQYF.

This clone was recorded once. The chain combines TRBV6-4 with TRBJ2-1; TRBD2 matches 13 bases. With 4 bases clipped from V and 9 bases from J, the junction kept 6 bases outside the gene matches. The CDR3 is made up of 15 amino acids. Germline CDR1 reads MRHNA; CDR2 reads SNTAGT. The CDR3 is CASSVTSGGAGEQFF. The CDR3 nucleotides are TGTGCCAGCAGTGTCACTAGCGGGGGGGCCGGTGAGCAGTTCTTC.

Written as DNA, the CDR3 is TGCAGCGTTGTCAATTCAATGGGACAGGGGAACACTGAAGCTTTCTTT. Translation gives CSVVNSMGQGNTEAFF. J is TRBJ1-1 and V is TRBV29-1; 9 bases are a match to TRBD1. The CDR3 runs to 16 residues. Looked up from germline, CDR1 is SQVTM and CDR2 is ANQGSEA. After removal of 4 bases from V and 1 base from J, the junction contained 10 bases not matched to a gene.

The V call is TRBV7-8, the J call TRBJ2-1; TRBD1 matches 9 bases. The CDR3 runs 14 residues. From germline, CDR1 is SGHVS and CDR2 FQNEAQ. V lost 5 bases, J lost 8 bases, and 7 bases stayed unmatched. DNA of the CDR3: TGTGCCAGCAGCCCACCGGGACAGGGCTATGAGCAGTTCTTC. Its protein is CASSPPGQGYEQFF.

The genes are TRBV7-2 and TRBJ1-1; 8 bases line up with TRBD1. The CDR3 runs 14 residues. V trimming: 8 bases; J trimming: 0 bases; junction bases outside the gene matches: 5. In germline, CDR1 is SGHTA, CDR2 FQGNSA. The CDR3 reads CASARQGMNTEAFF. CDR3 nucleotides: TGTGCCAGCGCGAGACAGGGGATGAACACTGAAGCTTTCTTT.

This rearrangement joins TRBV5-1 to TRBJ2-2, with 7 bases lining up with TRBD1. There are 16 residues in the CDR3. Trimming cost V 4 bases and J 4 bases; bases outside gene matches: 10. Germline CDR1 SGHRS, CDR2 YFSETQ. The CDR3 DNA sequence: TGCGCCAGCAGCCCCTCCAGGGGGTCGGGCACCGGGGAGCTGTTTTTT. Translation: CASSPSRGSGTGELFF.

The V call is TRBV7-6, the J call TRBJ2-5; D remains ambiguous. Germline assignment: CDR1 SGHVS and CDR2 FNYEAQ. The germline V and J ends were trimmed by 2 bases and 5 bases, with 15 bases remaining between them. The CDR3 totals 15 residues. CDR3 nucleotides: TGTGCCAGCAGCTTAAACAGCAGAAGCTCGGAGACCCAGTACTTC. Translated: CASSLNSRSSETQYF.

The gene calls are TRBV19 and TRBJ1-5; 11 positions agree with TRBD1. Per germline, CDR1 LNHDA and CDR2 SQIVND (reference sequence). J gave up 2 bases and V 4 bases, and 10 bases lay outside the gene matches. The CDR3 runs 18 residues. CDR3 nucleotide sequence: TGTGCCAGTAGTAGACGGGACAGGGGGGTGAGGGGCAATCAGCCCCAGCATTTT. This encodes CASSRRDRGVRGNQPQHF. The complete variable domain, with remaining parts taken from reference TRBV19 and TRBJ1-5, reads DGGITQSPKYLFRKEGQNVTLSCEQNLNHDAMYWYRQDPGQGLRLIYYSQIVNDFQKGDIAEGYSVSREKKESFPLTVTSAQKNPTAFYLCASSRRDRGVRGNQPQHFGDGTRLSIL.

J is TRBJ1-5 and V is TRBV5-1; D is possibly TRBD1 (6 bases). The CDR3 covers 19 residues. CDR1 and CDR2 from the germline V gene are SGHRS and YFSETQ. V lost 0 bases, J lost 0 bases, and 19 bases lay in between. The CDR3 coding sequence is TGCGCCAGCAGCTTGGCTCGGGGACAAACAACCTATAGCAATCAGCCCCAGCATTTT. This codes for CASSLARGQTTYSNQPQHF.

J is TRBJ2-7 and V is TRBV10-3; the match to TRBD1 covers 12 bases. The CDR3 covers 16 residues. Germline CDR1 reads ENHRY; CDR2 reads SYGVKD. J lost 3 bases, V lost 2 bases, and 5 bases had no gene match. The CDR3 sequence is CAISEPGTGGSYEQYF. In DNA, the CDR3 is TGTGCCATCAGTGAGCCCGGGACAGGGGGCAGCTACGAGCAGTACTTC.

The chain recombines TRBV9 with TRBJ1-4; D gene ambiguous. Trimming removed 0 bases at V and 0 bases at J, with 6 bases between. The CDR3 has 15 residues. The germline CDR1 and CDR2 sequences are SGDLS and YYNGEE. The CDR3 region is CASSVAGATNEKLFF. CDR3 DNA sequence: TGTGCCAGCAGCGTAGCCGGTGCAACTAATGAAAAACTGTTTTTT.

This clone was found once. CDR3: CASSILVWRGDTGELFF. CDR3 sequence (DNA): TGTGCCAGTAGTATACTCGTGTGGCGGGGGGACACCGGGGAGCTGTTTTTT. The chain combines TRBV19 with TRBJ2-2, with 8 bases aligning to TRBD2. This CDR3 comprises 17 residues. V was clipped by 2 bases and J by 3 bases; unmatched bases: 8. CDR1 is LNHDA, CDR2 SQIVND, per germline (reference sequence).

The chain couples TRBV15 to TRBJ1-1; the D is unclear. This CDR3 is built from 16 residues. Trimming stripped 1 base from V and 1 base from J, with 13 bases between. Germline CDR1 reads LNHNV; CDR2 reads YYDKDF (reference sequence). The CDR3 coding sequence is TGTGCCACCAGCAGAGGATTTCCCCTCGGGAACACTGAAGCTTTCTTT. It is translated as CATSRGFPLGNTEAFF. Combining the CDR3 with reference TRBV15 and TRBJ1-1 gives the whole variable domain DAMVIQNPRYQVTQFGKPVTLSCSQTLNHNVMYWYQQKSSQAPKLLFHYYDKDFNNEADTPDNFQSRRPNTSFCFLDIRSPGLGDTAMYLCATSRGFPLGNTEAFFGQGTRLTVV.

The J gene is TRBJ1-2, the V gene TRBV11-2; weak D call: TRBD1 (5 bases). V was trimmed by 5 bases and J by 5 bases, leaving 15 bases between them. From germline, CDR1 is SGHAT and CDR2 FQNNGV. The CDR3 spans 14 residues. CDR3 protein: CASSVAGVGYGYTF. In DNA form, the CDR3 reads TGTGCCAGCAGCGTCGCGGGGGTTGGGTATGGCTACACCTTC.

The CDR3, as DNA: TGTGCCAGCAGTTTAGGGGCCTCCTACGAGCAGTACTTC. It specifies CASSLGASYEQYF. The rearrangement joins TRBV12-3 or TRBV12-4 to TRBJ2-7; D uncertain. This CDR3 comprises 13 residues. V shed 1 base and J shed 0 bases, with 4 bases lying between them.

The chain combines TRBV6-6 with TRBJ1-2; 8 positions agree with TRBD1. Germline values: CDR1 MNHNY, CDR2 SVGAGI (reference sequence). This CDR3 has 16 amino acids. V was pared by 5 bases and J by 2 bases, with 10 bases of the junction left unmatched. CDR3 sequence reads: CASSRIGTGQNYGYTF. CDR3 nucleotides: TGTGCCAGCAGTCGAATCGGGACAGGACAAAACTATGGCTACACCTTC.

V is TRBV2 and J is TRBJ1-5; no reliable D call. The CDR3 consists of 12 residues. Trimming cost V 2 bases and J 10 bases, with 9 bases left between them. Per germline, CDR1 SNHLY and CDR2 FYNNEI. CDR3 sequence: CASSEQRPPQHF. The CDR3 bases are TGTGCCAGCAGTGAACAGCGTCCACCCCAGCATTTT.

The J gene is TRBJ1-1, the V gene TRBV2; D is uncertain. Germline CDR1 is SNHLY and CDR2 is FYNNEI. Trimming left V 2 bases short and J 2 bases short, with 9 bases between. The CDR3 totals 14 residues. CDR3 sequence reads: CASSEWAANTEAFF. CDR3 sequence (DNA): TGTGCCAGCAGTGAATGGGCAGCTAACACTGAAGCTTTCTTT.

This chain uses TRBV5-6 with TRBJ1-2; 9 bases agree with TRBD1. The germline V gene encodes CDR1 SGHDT and CDR2 YYEEEE. The CDR3 runs to 14 residues. Trimming took 4 bases from V and 4 from J; bases not matched to a gene: 5. The CDR3 DNA is TGTGCCAGCAGCAAGGACAGGGGTGCCTATGGCTACACCTTC. This gives the protein CASSKDRGAYGYTF.